The 9 T cell receptor beta chains listed next were all sequenced from one sample in a study of shared clonotypes between healthy human individuals. Only in-frame clones appear in the TCRdb table, and some are missing; sequencing was by immunoSEQ multiplex PCR. The table includes 950,000 to 1,200,000 clones, about 80% detected once. The sequenced sample consisted of memory CD4+ T cells from PBMCs. Documented subset: CD45RA-negative fraction. Receptor source: a young man in good health. Some clones in this sample may be carry-over from other donors' samples.

This chain connects TRBV6-1 to TRBJ1-1; 9 bases are shared with TRBD1. After removal of 8 bases from V and 5 bases from J, the junction contained 6 bases not matched to a gene. The CDR3 is 13 amino acids. Germline assignment: CDR1 MNHNS and CDR2 SASEGT. Here the CDR3 reads CASSIGTGTEAFF. CDR3 nucleotides: TGTGCCAGCTCTATCGGGACAGGGACTGAAGCTTTCTTT.

The chain couples TRBV2 to TRBJ2-7, with D possibly TRBD1 on 6 matching bases. V lost 8 bases, J lost 3 bases, and 20 bases lay in between. The germline gives CDR1 SNHLY, CDR2 FYNNEI. CDR3 length: 15 residues. The CDR3 reads CASQSAGQNVYEQYF. CDR3 sequence (DNA): TGTGCCAGCCAGTCCGCAGGACAGAATGTCTACGAGCAGTACTTC.

The rearrangement links TRBV28 to TRBJ1-2, with TRBD1 as a possible D gene (5 bases). V lost 5 bases to trimming and J lost 8 bases, with 12 bases between them. CDR3 length: 12 amino acids. CDR1 is MDHEN, CDR2 SYDVKM, per germline. The CDR3 reads CASSEGIGGYTF. CDR3 DNA: TGTGCCAGCAGTGAGGGGATAGGGGGCTACACCTTC.

This clone was counted only a few times. This chain uses TRBV7-8 with TRBJ1-5; the D is unclear. Trimming removed 1 base at V and 6 bases at J, with 10 bases between. Germline CDR1 and CDR2: SGHVS and FQNEAQ. This CDR3 has 14 amino acids. CDR3 DNA sequence: TGTGCCAGCAGCTTAGAATCATTTTCTCAGCCCCAGCATTTT. Protein: CASSLESFSQPQHF.

The chain uses TRBV2 and TRBJ2-1, with D perhaps matching TRBD2 (5 bases). Trimming took off 6 bases at V and 0 bases at J, with 15 bases between the two ends. The length of the CDR3 is 16 residues. CDR1 is SNHLY, CDR2 FYNNEI, per germline. The CDR3 region has the DNA TGTGCCAGCAGCGTCGACTACCCGAGCTCCTACAATGAGCAGTTCTTC. Its protein is CASSVDYPSSYNEQFF.

This clone was recorded once. This sequence joins TRBV2 and TRBJ2-1, with D tentatively TRBD2 (7 bases). CDR3 size: 15 residues. With 4 bases removed from V and 8 bases from J, the gap between germline ends came to 18 bases. Germline lookup yields CDR1 SNHLY and CDR2 FYNNEI. CDR3 sequence: CASSGRGGSIDEQFF. DNA for the CDR3: TGTGCCAGCAGTGGCAGGGGCGGGAGTATCGATGAGCAGTTCTTC.

The chain joins TRBV7-2 to TRBJ1-5; D perhaps matches TRBD1 (6 bases). Germline V CDR1 and CDR2: SGHTA, FQGNSA. V was trimmed by 6 bases and J by 2 bases, leaving 11 bases between them. The CDR3 has 14 amino acids. CDR3 nucleotides: TGTGCCAGCAGTGTTAGGGGGGGCAATCAGCCCCAGCATTTT. Translating gives CASSVRGGNQPQHF.

This sequence joins TRBV6-5 and TRBJ2-2; D is unclear. The germline V and J ends were trimmed by 6 bases and 3 bases, with 8 bases remaining between them. This CDR3 spans 13 amino acids. Germline CDR1 is MNHEY and CDR2 is SVGAGI. The CDR3 spells CASRLRYTGELFF. The CDR3 DNA reads as TGTGCCAGCAGGTTGCGATACACCGGGGAGCTGTTTTTT.

The V call is TRBV5-1, the J call TRBJ1-2; TRBD1 agrees at 8 bases. The CDR3 consists of 14 residues. J gave up 3 bases and V 4 bases, and 5 bases lay outside the gene matches. In germline, CDR1 is SGHRS, CDR2 YFSETQ. The CDR3 DNA reads as TGCGCCAGCAGCCCGACAGGGGCCGACTATGGCTACACCTTC. Amino acid sequence: CASSPTGADYGYTF.